The source of this T cell receptor beta chain is a study of blood T cells in healthy people across ages. Points from the study as a whole: Long-lived donors had more naive CD4+ cells and higher diversity than aged donors.

Next came a second PCR, run for about 7 to 12 cycles, which used a sample-barcoded 5' primer along with a J-beta primer mix. TCRdb recomputed calls from the 5' RACE reads with MiXCR, one row per CDR3 protein. The sample yields over 700,000 distinct CDR3 sequences, around half seen once. CDR3 size: 14 residues. The germline gives CDR1 MNHNS, CDR2 SASEGT. Between the trimmed V and J ends, which lost 0 bases and 9 bases, there was a span of 14 bases. This clonotype was detected only a few times. Its antigen is still unknown. The specimen sequenced was blood. The rearrangement joins TRBV6-1 to TRBJ2-5; D is uncertain. This clonotype was obtained from a man older than 75 in good health. The CDR3 DNA follows: TGTGCCAGCAGTGAAGCCACGGCCGCTGGGGCCCAGTACTTC. Protein product: CASSEATAAGAQYF.